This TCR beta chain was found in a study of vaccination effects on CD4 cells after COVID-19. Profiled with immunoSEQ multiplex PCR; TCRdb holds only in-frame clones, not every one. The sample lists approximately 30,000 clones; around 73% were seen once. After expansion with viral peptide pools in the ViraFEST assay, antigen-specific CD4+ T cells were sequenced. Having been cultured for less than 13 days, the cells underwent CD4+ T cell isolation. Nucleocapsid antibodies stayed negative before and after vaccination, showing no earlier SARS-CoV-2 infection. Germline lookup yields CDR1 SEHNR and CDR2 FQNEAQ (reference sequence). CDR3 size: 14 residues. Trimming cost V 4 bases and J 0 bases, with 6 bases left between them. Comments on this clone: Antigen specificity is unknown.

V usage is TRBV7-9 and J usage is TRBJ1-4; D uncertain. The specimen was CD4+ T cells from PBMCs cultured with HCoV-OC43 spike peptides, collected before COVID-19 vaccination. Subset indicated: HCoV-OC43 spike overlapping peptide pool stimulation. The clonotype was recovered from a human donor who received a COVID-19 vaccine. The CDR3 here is CASSSGATNEKLFF. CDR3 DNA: TGTGCCAGCAGCTCCGGGGCAACTAATGAAAAACTGTTTTTT.